The 31 T cell receptor beta chains in this list originate from one sample, sequenced in a study of shared clonotypes between healthy human individuals. CD45RO-negative, CCR7-selected cells formed the naive CD8 fraction, which excluded terminally differentiated effector memory CD45RA+ cells. Clones were sequenced by immunoSEQ multiplex PCR, and TCRdb holds only the in-frame ones, with some missing. The data contain more than 2 million clones, less than 95% of them singletons. Sequenced input: naive CD8+ T cells sorted from blood. The receptors come from a man aged 18 to 29 in good health.

This chain uses TRBV5-5 with TRBJ2-7; a possible D gene is TRBD2 (6 bases). Per germline, CDR1 SGHKS and CDR2 YYEKEE (reference sequence). The length of the CDR3 is 14 residues. V shed 3 bases and J shed 2 bases, with 12 bases lying between them. CDR3: CASSSTGLTYEQYF. The CDR3 DNA follows: TGTGCCAGCAGCTCTACGGGACTCACCTACGAGCAGTACTTC. The full variable domain, rest sourced from reference TRBV5-5 and TRBJ2-7, is DAGVTQSPTHLIKTRGQQVTLRCSPISGHKSVSWYQQVLGQGPQFIFQYYEKEERGRGNFPDRFSARQFPNYSSELNVNALLLGDSALYLCASSSTGLTYEQYFGPGTRLTVT.

The chain employs TRBV27 and TRBJ1-1, with a weak D call TRBD1 (5 bases). Germline V lookup: CDR1 MNHEY, CDR2 SMNVEV (reference sequence). CDR3 length: 14 amino acids. V lost 8 bases and J 2 bases, leaving 15 bases between the germline ends. CDR3 nucleotides: TGTGCCAGCGGAGTGGGGGAGAGTAACACTGAAGCTTTCTTT. This encodes CASGVGESNTEAFF.

The chain employs TRBV4-3 and TRBJ1-1, with D uncertain. The germline V gene has CDR1 LGHNA and CDR2 YSLEER. This CDR3 spans 16 amino acids. The V end lost 1 base, the J end lost 1 base, and 13 bases lay between the germline ends. For the CDR3, the DNA is TGCGCCAGCAGCCAAGCCTCGTCTGGATGGAACACTGAAGCTTTCTTT. This sequence encodes CASSQASSGWNTEAFF.

V is TRBV13 and J is TRBJ1-2; 7 nucleotides line up with TRBD1. Germline CDR1 and CDR2: PRHDT and FYEKMQ (reference sequence). The CDR3 covers 15 residues. The ends lost 3 bases at V and 1 base at J; junction bases unmatched: 5. The CDR3 DNA is TGTGCCAGCAGCTTGGGCGGGACAGTTAACTATGGCTACACCTTC. Amino acid sequence: CASSLGGTVNYGYTF.

The V call is TRBV9, the J call TRBJ1-4; TRBD1 agrees at 7 bases. CDR1 and CDR2 from the germline V gene are SGDLS and YYNGEE. CDR3 length equals 15 residues. Trimming took 3 bases from V and 8 from J; bases not matched to a gene: 10. The DNA for the CDR3 is TGTGCCAGCAGCGCGACACAGGGGATCGGGGAAAAACTGTTTTTT. The encoded protein is CASSATQGIGEKLFF.

The chain joins TRBV6-6 to TRBJ1-5; 7 positions match TRBD1. Trimming cost V 4 bases and J 6 bases; bases outside gene matches: 6. The germline gives CDR1 MNHNY, CDR2 SVGAGI (reference sequence). This CDR3 contains 14 residues. CDR3 sequence: CASSSTGAGQPQHF. CDR3 DNA sequence: TGTGCCAGCAGTTCCACAGGGGCAGGTCAGCCCCAGCATTTT.

This chain uses TRBV7-6 with TRBJ2-7, with D possibly called TRBD1 or TRBD2 (5 bases each). Germline V gene lookup returns CDR1 SGHVS and CDR2 FNYEAQ. V was cut by 4 bases and J by 2 bases, with 9 bases left in between. The CDR3 is 13 residues long. The CDR3 sequence is CASSWDGAYEQYF. The CDR3 bases are TGTGCCAGCAGCTGGGACGGGGCCTACGAGCAGTACTTC.

CDR3 loop: CASSSLSGSHEQYF. In nucleotides, the CDR3 is TGTGCCAGCAGCTCCCTTAGCGGGAGCCACGAGCAGTACTTC. The gene calls are TRBV7-6 and TRBJ2-7; 9 positions match TRBD2. The CDR3 spans 14 residues. Unmatched junction bases numbered 6, after V lost 4 bases and J lost 5 bases. Germline V gene sequence: CDR1 SGHVS, CDR2 FNYEAQ.

The CDR3 is CASSQGPGFEQYF. In DNA form, the CDR3 reads TGTGCCAGCAGCCAAGGGCCGGGGTTCGAGCAGTACTTC. The V gene is TRBV7-8, the J gene TRBJ2-7, with a tentative D call TRBD2 (5 bases). The ends were cut back, 5 bases at V and 6 bases at J, with 14 bases in the middle. This CDR3 region has 13 residues. Germline V gene data show CDR1 as SGHVS and CDR2 as FQNEAQ.

The genes are TRBV28 and TRBJ1-2; D remains unclear. CDR3 size: 12 residues. From germline, CDR1 is MDHEN and CDR2 SYDVKM. The V and J ends lost 2 bases and 8 bases respectively, with 9 bases between them. CDR3 in DNA: TGTGCCAGCAGTTTACGAACGGGAGGCTACACCTTC. As protein: CASSLRTGGYTF.

The chain joins TRBV7-9 to TRBJ1-1; TRBD1 agrees at 8 bases. Germline CDR1 SEHNR, CDR2 FQNEAQ (reference sequence). There are 16 residues in the CDR3. The trim removed 3 bases at V and 11 bases at J, leaving 17 bases unmatched. The chain's CDR3 is CASSFGQGLGSPNAFF. The DNA for the CDR3 is TGTGCCAGCAGCTTTGGACAGGGATTAGGGTCCCCTAACGCTTTCTTT.

The CDR3 reads CASSSTSGGVYGEQFF. The CDR3 DNA reads TGTGCCAGCAGCTCCACTAGCGGGGGGGTTTACGGTGAGCAGTTCTTC. The J gene is TRBJ2-1, the V gene TRBV7-2; TRBD2 agrees at 13 bases. Germline assignment: CDR1 SGHTA and CDR2 FQGNSA. J lost 9 bases, V lost 4 bases, and 9 bases had no gene match. This CDR3 has 16 residues.

This clone was counted once. CDR3 protein: CASSPGLLGVPTDTQYF. As DNA, the CDR3 is TGCGCCAGCAGCCCTGGTCTTTTGGGGGTCCCCACAGATACGCAGTATTTT. The chain has TRBV4-1 and TRBJ2-3; D may match TRBD1 or TRBD2 (5 bases each). Germline V gene sequence: CDR1 MGHRA, CDR2 YSYEKL. V lost 4 bases, J lost 2 bases, and 19 bases lay in between. CDR3 length: 17 amino acids.

The gene calls are TRBV4-1 and TRBJ2-7; D remains unclear. The CDR3 runs to 14 residues. The V gene lost 2 bases and the J gene lost 0 bases, with 8 bases spanning the gap. In germline, CDR1 is MGHRA, CDR2 YSYEKL. In DNA, the CDR3 is TGCGCCAGCAGCCAACGGACGGCCTCCTACGAGCAGTACTTC. It specifies CASSQRTASYEQYF.

The rearrangement uses TRBV2 and TRBJ2-7; the D gene is possibly TRBD2 (6 bases). The length of the CDR3 is 15 residues. V was shortened by 3 bases and J by 3 bases, with 15 bases between the two germline ends. Germline lookup yields CDR1 SNHLY and CDR2 FYNNEI. DNA of the CDR3: TGTGCCAGCAGTGATTTGGCGGGAAGTAGCTACGAGCAGTACTTC. Its protein product is CASSDLAGSSYEQYF. Looking up the rest from reference TRBV2 and TRBJ2-7 gives the full variable domain: EPEVTQTPSHQVTQMGQEVILRCVPISNHLYFYWYRQILGQKVEFLVSFYNNEISEKSEIFDDQFSVERPDGSNFTLKIRSTKLEDSAMYFCASSDLAGSSYEQYFGPGTRLTVT.

Turning to this clone: In the same sample, other DNA sequences code for this CDR3. The V call is TRBV11-2, the J call TRBJ2-2, with D unclear. Germline V gene data show CDR1 as SGHAT and CDR2 as FQNNGV. V was trimmed by 3 bases and J by 0 bases, leaving 5 bases between them. This CDR3 has 14 residues. CDR3 residues: CASSLSPNTGELFF. The CDR3 DNA is TGTGCCAGCAGCTTGTCTCCGAACACCGGGGAGCTGTTTTTT.

The chain links TRBV27 to TRBJ2-7, with unresolved D. The CDR3 extends over 12 amino acids. Germline CDR1 MNHEY, CDR2 SMNVEV (reference sequence). V lost 2 bases and J lost 6, with 8 bases in between. In nucleotides, the CDR3 is TGTGCCAGCAGTTTACTGCCTAGCGAGCAGTACTTC. Protein: CASSLLPSEQYF.

The J gene is TRBJ2-3, the V gene TRBV5-6; D call uncertain. Germline CDR1 and CDR2: SGHDT and YYEEEE. Trimming shortened V by 5 bases and J by 1 base, and 11 bases separated the two germline ends. CDR3 size: 14 residues. This CDR3 is CASRNAWGTDTQYF. The CDR3 coding sequence is TGTGCCAGCAGAAACGCGTGGGGCACAGATACGCAGTATTTT.

The chain links TRBV25-1 to TRBJ2-7, with TRBD1 identical over 7 bases. This CDR3 spans 12 amino acids. V lost 5 bases to trimming and J lost 7 bases; unmatched junction nucleotides: 5. CDR1 and CDR2 from the germline V gene are MGHDK and SYGVNS. The CDR3 DNA follows: TGTGCCAGCAGTACAGGGGCGGGTGAGCAGTACTTC. It yields the protein CASSTGAGEQYF.

The CDR3 DNA sequence: TGTGCCAGCAGCCGGACAGACGATACGCAGTATTTT. It yields the protein CASSRTDDTQYF. V is TRBV5-5 and J is TRBJ2-3; D perhaps matches TRBD1 (6 bases). Germline assignment: CDR1 SGHKS and CDR2 YYEKEE (reference sequence). The CDR3 totals 12 residues. Deletions cut 4 bases from V and 6 bases from J, with 9 bases between. Full variable domain (remainder filled in from reference TRBV5-5 and TRBJ2-3): DAGVTQSPTHLIKTRGQQVTLRCSPISGHKSVSWYQQVLGQGPQFIFQYYEKEERGRGNFPDRFSARQFPNYSSELNVNALLLGDSALYLCASSRTDDTQYFGPGTRLTVL.

The chain carries TRBV6-1 and TRBJ1-3; D is undetermined. Trimming cost V 6 bases and J 7 bases, with 10 bases left between them. The CDR3 has 12 residues. CDR1 is MNHNS, CDR2 SASEGT, per germline. The CDR3 reads CASSEWWNTIYF. Written as DNA, the CDR3 is TGTGCCAGCAGCGAATGGTGGAACACCATATATTTT.

This clone showed up just once. CDR3 sequence: CASRPGQTTYEQYF. The CDR3 nucleotides read TGCGCCAGCAGGCCGGGACAGACAACCTACGAGCAGTACTTC. This chain uses TRBV10-2 with TRBJ2-7; 7 bases line up with TRBD1. V trimming: 6 bases; J trimming: 2 bases; junction bases outside the gene matches: 7. Per the germline V gene, CDR1 is WSHSY and CDR2 is SAAADI. The CDR3 extends over 14 amino acids.

The V gene is TRBV5-1, the J gene TRBJ2-7, with 8 bases that match TRBD1. The V gene end was trimmed by 0 bases and the J gene end by 3 bases; junction bases not matched to a gene: 11. This CDR3 has 17 residues. Germline CDR1 and CDR2: SGHRS and YFSETQ. The DNA of the CDR3 is TGCGCCAGCAGCTTGGCCATCGGGGGACAGGCCGACTACGAGCAGTACTTC. It encodes CASSLAIGGQADYEQYF.

V gene TRBV9 combines with J gene TRBJ2-2; 7 nucleotides agree with TRBD1. The length of the CDR3 is 16 residues. With 1 base clipped from V and 1 base from J, the junction kept 4 bases outside the gene matches. CDR1 and CDR2 from the germline V gene are SGDLS and YYNGEE. The CDR3 is CASSVPRTGNTGELFF. The CDR3 region has the DNA TGTGCCAGCAGCGTACCAAGGACAGGGAACACCGGGGAGCTGTTTTTT.

This clone was recorded only once. Other nucleotide sequences from this sample produce the same CDR3. This chain connects TRBV20-1 to TRBJ2-1; no clear D gene. Per germline, CDR1 DFQATT and CDR2 SNEGSKA (reference sequence). The CDR3 spans 11 residues. The ends were cut back, 1 base at V and 9 bases at J, with 7 bases in the middle. CDR3: CSARVGFEQFF. CDR3 nucleotides: TGCAGTGCTAGAGTCGGATTTGAGCAGTTCTTC.

This clone was recorded once. The chain joins TRBV4-1 to TRBJ2-7; weak D call: TRBD2 (5 bases). V lost 4 bases and J lost 0, with 16 bases in between. CDR1 and CDR2 (germline): MGHRA, YSYEKL. There are 16 residues in the CDR3. DNA of the CDR3: TGCGCCAGCAGCCCCAGTGCCCTAGCCCTCTCCTACGAGCAGTACTTC. It codes for CASSPSALALSYEQYF.

The rearrangement joins TRBV6-5 to TRBJ2-2; a weak D match, TRBD2 (5 bases). V lost 6 bases, J lost 0 bases, and 11 bases lay in between. The CDR3 runs to 15 residues. Per the germline V gene, CDR1 is MNHEY and CDR2 is SVGAGI. The CDR3 sequence is CASRKTIANTGELFF. In nucleotides, the CDR3 is TGTGCCAGCAGGAAGACTATCGCGAACACCGGGGAGCTGTTTTTT.

This sequence joins TRBV21-1 and TRBJ1-2; TRBD1, the D gene given by the table, was not confirmed from the DNA. TRBV21-1 is annotated as a pseudogene. This CDR3 is 15 amino acids long. In nucleotides, the CDR3 is TGTGCCAGCAGCGAAATATACGGACAGGGGATTGGCTACACCTTC. Amino acids: CASSEIYGQGIGYTF.

The V and J genes are TRBV6-6 and TRBJ1-5, with TRBD1 matching 8 bases. J lost 5 bases, V lost 7 bases, and 13 bases had no gene match. This CDR3 is built from 16 residues. Germline V gene sequence: CDR1 MNHNY, CDR2 SVGAGI (reference sequence). This chain's CDR3 is CASNTGGWSLDQPQHF. The CDR3 DNA sequence: TGTGCCAGCAACACAGGGGGGTGGTCATTAGATCAGCCCCAGCATTTT.

This clone was picked up a small number of times. The chain carries TRBV10-3 and TRBJ1-2; D possibly corresponds to TRBD1 (6 bases). Germline V gene lookup returns CDR1 ENHRY and CDR2 SYGVKD. The CDR3 runs 15 residues. Deletions cut 2 bases from V and 4 bases from J, with 14 bases between. CDR3 sequence: CAISERGVTPYGYTF. The CDR3 DNA reads as TGTGCCATCAGTGAGAGGGGGGTGACTCCCTATGGCTACACCTTC.

The chain carries TRBV19 and TRBJ1-1; 9 bases align to TRBD1. The CDR3 totals 15 residues. CDR1 LNHDA and CDR2 SQIVND come from the germline V gene (reference sequence). Trimming took 2 bases from V and 2 from J; bases not matched to a gene: 3. Here the CDR3 DNA reads TGTGCCAGTAGTATAATGACAGGGGGTAACACTGAAGCTTTCTTT. Its translation is CASSIMTGGNTEAFF.